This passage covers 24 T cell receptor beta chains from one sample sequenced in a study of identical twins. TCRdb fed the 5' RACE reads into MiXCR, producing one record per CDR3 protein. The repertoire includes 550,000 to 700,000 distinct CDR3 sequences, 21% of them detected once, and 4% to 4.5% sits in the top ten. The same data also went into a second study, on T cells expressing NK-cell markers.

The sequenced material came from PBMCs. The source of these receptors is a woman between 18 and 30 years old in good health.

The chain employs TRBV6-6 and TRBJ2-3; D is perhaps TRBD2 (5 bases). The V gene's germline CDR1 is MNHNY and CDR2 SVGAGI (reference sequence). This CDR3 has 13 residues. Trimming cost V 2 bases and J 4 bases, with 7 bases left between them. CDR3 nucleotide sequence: TGTGCCAGCAGTTACGATAGCGCAGATACGCAGTATTTT. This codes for CASSYDSADTQYF.

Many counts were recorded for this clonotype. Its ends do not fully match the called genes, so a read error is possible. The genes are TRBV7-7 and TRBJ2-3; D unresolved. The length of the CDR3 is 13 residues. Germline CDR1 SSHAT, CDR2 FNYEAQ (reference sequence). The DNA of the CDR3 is TGTGCTAGCAGCTTAGTCTCGGGAGATACGCAGTATTTT. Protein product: CASSLVSGDTQYF.

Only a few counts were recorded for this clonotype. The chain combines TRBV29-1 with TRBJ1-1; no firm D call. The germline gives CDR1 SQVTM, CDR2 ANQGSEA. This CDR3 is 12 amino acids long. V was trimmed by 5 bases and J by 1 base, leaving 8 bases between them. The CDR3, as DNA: TGCAGCGTTCGGAACGCGAACACTGAAGCTTTCTTT. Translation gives CSVRNANTEAFF.

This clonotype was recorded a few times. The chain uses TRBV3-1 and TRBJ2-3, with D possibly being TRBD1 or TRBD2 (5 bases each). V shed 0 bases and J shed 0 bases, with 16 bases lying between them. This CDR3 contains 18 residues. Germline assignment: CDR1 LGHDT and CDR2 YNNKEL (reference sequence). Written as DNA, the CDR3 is TGTGCCAGCAGCCAAGATGGGACCAGGCCCCTCAGCACAGATACGCAGTATTTT. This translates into CASSQDGTRPLSTDTQYF.

CDR3 in DNA: TGTGCCAGCAGTCCGAGCGGAGCCAGCTCCTACGAGCAGTACTTC. This translates into CASSPSGASSYEQYF. The chain couples TRBV27 to TRBJ2-7; D is possibly TRBD2 (5 bases). V gave up 5 bases and J gave up 0 bases, with 14 bases separating them. The CDR3 is made up of 15 amino acids. Germline lookup yields CDR1 MNHEY and CDR2 SMNVEV (reference sequence).

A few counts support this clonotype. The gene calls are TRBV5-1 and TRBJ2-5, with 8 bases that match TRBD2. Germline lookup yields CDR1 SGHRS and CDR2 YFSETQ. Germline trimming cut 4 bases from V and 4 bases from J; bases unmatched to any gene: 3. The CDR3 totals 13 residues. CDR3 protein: CASSLGTRETQYF. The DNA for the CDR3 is TGCGCCAGCAGCCTCGGGACTAGAGAGACCCAGTACTTC.

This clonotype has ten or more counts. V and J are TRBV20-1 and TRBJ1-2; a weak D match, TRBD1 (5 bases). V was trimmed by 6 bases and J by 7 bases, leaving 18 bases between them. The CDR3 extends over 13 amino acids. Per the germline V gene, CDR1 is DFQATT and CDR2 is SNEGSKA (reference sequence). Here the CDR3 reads CSARDGGRGGYTF. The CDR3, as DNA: TGCAGTGCCCGGGACGGGGGACGCGGTGGCTACACCTTC.

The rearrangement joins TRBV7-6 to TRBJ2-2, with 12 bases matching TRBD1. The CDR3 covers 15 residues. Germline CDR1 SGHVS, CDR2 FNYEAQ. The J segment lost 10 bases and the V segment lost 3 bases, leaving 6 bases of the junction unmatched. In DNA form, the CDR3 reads TGTGCCAGCAGCTTGTCCGGGACAGGGGGCGAGGAGCTGTTTTTT. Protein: CASSLSGTGGEELFF.

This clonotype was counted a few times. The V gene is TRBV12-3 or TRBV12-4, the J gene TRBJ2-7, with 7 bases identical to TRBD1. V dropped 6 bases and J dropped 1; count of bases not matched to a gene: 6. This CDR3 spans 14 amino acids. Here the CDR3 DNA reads TGTGCCAGCAGCCGCAGGGGGTTGTCCTACGAGCAGTACTTC. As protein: CASSRRGLSYEQYF.

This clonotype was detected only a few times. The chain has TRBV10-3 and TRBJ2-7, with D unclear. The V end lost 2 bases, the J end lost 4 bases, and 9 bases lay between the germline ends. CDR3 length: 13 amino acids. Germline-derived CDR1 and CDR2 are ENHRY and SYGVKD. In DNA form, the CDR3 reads TGTGCCATCAGTGAGCCAGGTCGGTACGAGCAGTACTTC. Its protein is CAISEPGRYEQYF.

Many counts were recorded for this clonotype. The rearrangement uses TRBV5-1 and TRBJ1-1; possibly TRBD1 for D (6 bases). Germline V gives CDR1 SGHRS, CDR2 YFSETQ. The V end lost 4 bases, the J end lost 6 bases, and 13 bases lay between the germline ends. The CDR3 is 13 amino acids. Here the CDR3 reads CASSRGAPAEAFF. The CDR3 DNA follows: TGCGCCAGCAGCCGGGGGGCTCCTGCTGAAGCTTTCTTT.

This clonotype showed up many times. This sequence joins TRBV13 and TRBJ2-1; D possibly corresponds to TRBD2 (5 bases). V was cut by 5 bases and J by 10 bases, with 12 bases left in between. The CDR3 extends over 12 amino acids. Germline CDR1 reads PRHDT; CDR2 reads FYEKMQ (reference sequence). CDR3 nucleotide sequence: TGTGCCAGCAGCCCCCGGGGTGGCGAGCAGTTCTTC. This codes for CASSPRGGEQFF.

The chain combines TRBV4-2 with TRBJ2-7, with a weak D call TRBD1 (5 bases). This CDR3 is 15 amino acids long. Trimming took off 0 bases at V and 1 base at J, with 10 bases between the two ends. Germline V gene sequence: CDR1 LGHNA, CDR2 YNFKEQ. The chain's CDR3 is CASSQDWTSSYEQYF. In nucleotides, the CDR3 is TGTGCCAGCAGCCAAGACTGGACATCTTCCTACGAGCAGTACTTC.

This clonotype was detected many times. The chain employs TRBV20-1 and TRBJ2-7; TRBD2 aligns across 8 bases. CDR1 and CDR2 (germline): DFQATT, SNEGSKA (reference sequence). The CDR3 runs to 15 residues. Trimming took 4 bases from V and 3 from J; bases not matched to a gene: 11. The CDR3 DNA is TGCAGTGCTACCCCGGAGACTAGCGAAAACTACGAGCAGTACTTC. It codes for CSATPETSENYEQYF.

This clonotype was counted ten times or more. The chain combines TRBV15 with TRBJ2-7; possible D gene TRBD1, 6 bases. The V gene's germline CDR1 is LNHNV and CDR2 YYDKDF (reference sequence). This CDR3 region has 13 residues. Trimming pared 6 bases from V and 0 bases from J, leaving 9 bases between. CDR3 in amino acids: CATSKDSSYEQYF. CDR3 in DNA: TGTGCCACCAGTAAGGACAGCTCCTACGAGCAGTACTTC.

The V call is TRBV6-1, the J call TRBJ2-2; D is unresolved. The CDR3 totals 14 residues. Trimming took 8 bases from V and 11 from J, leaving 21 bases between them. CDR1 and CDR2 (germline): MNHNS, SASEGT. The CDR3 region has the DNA TGTGCCAGCGGCCAAGGCCTCGGTCCTGACGAGCTGTTTTTT. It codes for CASGQGLGPDELFF.

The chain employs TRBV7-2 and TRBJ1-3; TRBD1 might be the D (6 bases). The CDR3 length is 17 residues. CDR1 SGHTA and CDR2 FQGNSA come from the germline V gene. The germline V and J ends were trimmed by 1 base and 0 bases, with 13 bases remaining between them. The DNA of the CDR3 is TGTGCCAGCAGCTTAGGGGGGCACCCGAACTCTGGAAACACCATATATTTT. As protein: CASSLGGHPNSGNTIYF.

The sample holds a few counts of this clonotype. CDR3 amino acids: CSARAPRDTGELFF. Written as DNA, the CDR3 is TGCAGTGCTAGAGCACCTAGGGACACCGGGGAGCTGTTTTTT. V usage is TRBV20-1 and J usage is TRBJ2-2, with D unclear. The V gene lost 1 base and the J gene lost 3 bases, with 9 bases spanning the gap. This CDR3 region has 14 residues. CDR1 is DFQATT, CDR2 SNEGSKA, per germline (reference sequence).

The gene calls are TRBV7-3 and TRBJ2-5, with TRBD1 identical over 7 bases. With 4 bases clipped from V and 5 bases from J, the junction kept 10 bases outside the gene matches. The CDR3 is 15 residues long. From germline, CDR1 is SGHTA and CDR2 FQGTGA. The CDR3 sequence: CASSSGQSEFETQYF. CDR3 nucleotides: TGTGCCAGCAGCTCGGGACAGAGTGAGTTTGAGACCCAGTACTTC.

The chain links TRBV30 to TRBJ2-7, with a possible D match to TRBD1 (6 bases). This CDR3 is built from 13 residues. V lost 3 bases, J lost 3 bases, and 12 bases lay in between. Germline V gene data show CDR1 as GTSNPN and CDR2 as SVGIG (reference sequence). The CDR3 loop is CAWRGGVGYEQYF. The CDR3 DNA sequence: TGTGCCTGGAGAGGGGGAGTTGGCTACGAGCAGTACTTC.

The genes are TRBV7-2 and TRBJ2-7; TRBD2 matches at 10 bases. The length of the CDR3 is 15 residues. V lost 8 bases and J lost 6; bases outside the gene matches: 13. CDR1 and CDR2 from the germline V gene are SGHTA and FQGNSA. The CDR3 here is CASVAELAGSPEQYF. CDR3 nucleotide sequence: TGTGCCAGCGTAGCCGAACTAGCGGGAAGCCCCGAGCAGTACTTC.

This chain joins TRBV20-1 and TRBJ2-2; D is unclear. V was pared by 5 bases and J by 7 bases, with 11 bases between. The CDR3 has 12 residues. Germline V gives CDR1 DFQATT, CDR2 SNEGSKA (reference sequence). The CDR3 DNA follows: TGCAGTGCTCCCGACTTATACGGGGAGCTGTTTTTT. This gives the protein CSAPDLYGELFF.

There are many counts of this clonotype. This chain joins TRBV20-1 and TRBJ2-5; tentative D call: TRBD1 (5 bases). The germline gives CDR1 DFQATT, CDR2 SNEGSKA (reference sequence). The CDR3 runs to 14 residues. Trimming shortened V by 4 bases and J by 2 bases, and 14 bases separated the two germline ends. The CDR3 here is CSATRDSLQETQYF. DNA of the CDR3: TGCAGTGCTACCCGTGACAGCCTACAAGAGACCCAGTACTTC.

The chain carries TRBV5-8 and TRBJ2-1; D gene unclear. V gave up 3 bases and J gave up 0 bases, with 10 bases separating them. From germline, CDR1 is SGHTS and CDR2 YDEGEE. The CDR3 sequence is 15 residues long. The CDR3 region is CASSSGSFSYNEQFF. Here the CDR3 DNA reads TGTGCCAGCAGCTCAGGAAGCTTCTCCTACAATGAGCAGTTCTTC.